Presented here are 13 T cell receptor beta chains from one specimen sequenced in a study of CD8 T cells in Susac syndrome. An input of about 0.5 to 1 ug of RNA was subjected to reverse transcription using random hexamers. Each CDR3 protein is one row after TCRdb ran MiXCR on the immunoSEQ multiplex PCR reads. This sample has 130,000 or so distinct CDR3 sequences, with roughly 95% found just once. The sample comprised CD4+ T cells from PBMCs. The receptors originated from a human donor with multiple sclerosis.

CDR3 coding DNA: TGTGCCAGCAGCGACGGACTAGGTCGCACCGGGGAGCTGTTTTTT. Amino acid sequence: CASSDGLGRTGELFF. The gene calls are TRBV7-9 and TRBJ2-2; the match to TRBD2 covers 7 bases. The J segment lost 4 bases and the V segment lost 5 bases, leaving 7 bases of the junction unmatched. This CDR3 region has 15 residues. Germline CDR1 and CDR2: SEHNR and FQNEAQ (reference sequence).

The chain carries TRBV6-5 and TRBJ1-5, with 8 nucleotides matching TRBD1. With V trimmed by 5 bases and J by 5 bases, 8 bases remained unmatched. CDR1 is MNHEY and CDR2 is SVGAGI in the germline V gene. The CDR3 sequence is 15 residues long. CDR3 coding DNA: TGTGCCAGCAGTAAACGACAGGGGCTGGATCAGCCCCAGCATTTT. This translates into CASSKRQGLDQPQHF.

The genes are TRBV30 and TRBJ2-7; 9 nucleotides match TRBD1. In germline, CDR1 is GTSNPN, CDR2 SVGIG (reference sequence). V dropped 1 base and J dropped 2; count of bases not matched to a gene: 12. CDR3 length equals 17 residues. CDR3 protein: CAWSAPDRGWSPYEQYF. In DNA, the CDR3 is TGTGCCTGGAGTGCGCCCGACAGGGGGTGGTCGCCCTACGAGCAGTACTTC.

This clonotype was counted once. This chain links TRBV20-1 with TRBJ1-5; D not resolved. The CDR3 is 13 residues long. V lost 1 base and J lost 5, with 9 bases in between. The V gene's germline CDR1 is DFQATT and CDR2 SNEGSKA (reference sequence). The CDR3 reads CSARGDGDQPQHF. For the CDR3, the DNA is TGCAGTGCTAGAGGCGACGGTGATCAGCCCCAGCATTTT.

Here the CDR3 reads CASSPRGLAYNEQFF. The CDR3 DNA sequence: TGTGCCAGCAGCCCTCGTGGATTGGCCTACAATGAGCAGTTCTTC. The gene calls are TRBV7-2 and TRBJ2-1; D call uncertain. The CDR3 covers 15 residues. CDR1 is SGHTA, CDR2 FQGNSA, per germline. Deletions cut 5 bases from V and 2 bases from J, with 13 bases between. The full variable domain, with the rest looked up from reference TRBV7-2 and TRBJ2-1, is GAGVSQSPSNKVTEKGKDVELRCDPISGHTALYWYRQSLGQGLEFLIYFQGNSAPDKSGLPSDRFSAERTGGSVSTLTIQRTQQEDSAVYLCASSPRGLAYNEQFFGPGTRLTVL.

The J gene is TRBJ2-7, the V gene TRBV28; D uncertain. V dropped 3 bases and J dropped 0 bases, with 9 bases sitting between them. The CDR3 consists of 14 residues. Germline V lookup: CDR1 MDHEN, CDR2 SYDVKM. The CDR3 DNA sequence: TGTGCCAGCAGTTTGCCAACCCTCTCCTACGAGCAGTACTTC. Translation gives CASSLPTLSYEQYF.

V gene TRBV27 combines with J gene TRBJ2-5, with D possibly being TRBD1 or TRBD2 (6 bases each). The germline V gene encodes CDR1 MNHEY and CDR2 SMNVEV (reference sequence). Between the trimmed V and J ends, which lost 4 bases and 5 bases, there was a span of 17 bases. This CDR3 contains 15 residues. For the CDR3, the DNA is TGTGCCAGCAGTTCGCCCCGAGGGGGGAGGGAGACCCAGTACTTC. Translating it yields CASSSPRGGRETQYF.

The V gene is TRBV11-2, the J gene TRBJ2-2; 7 bases match TRBD2. V was pared by 3 bases and J by 4 bases, with 5 bases of the junction left unmatched. The V gene's germline CDR1 is SGHAT and CDR2 FQNNGV. The CDR3 runs to 15 residues. CDR3 bases: TGTGCCAGCAGCTTGTGGACTAGGGGCACCGGGGAGCTGTTTTTT. This translates into CASSLWTRGTGELFF.

The J gene is TRBJ1-1, the V gene TRBV6-1, with TRBD1 matching over 8 bases. V was clipped by 5 bases and J by 2 bases; unmatched bases: 10. CDR3 length: 16 amino acids. CDR1 and CDR2 (germline): MNHNS, SASEGT. The DNA for the CDR3 is TGTGCCAGCAGTACGCGGACAGGGAGGGGAAACACTGAAGCTTTCTTT. Translating it yields CASSTRTGRGNTEAFF.

The rearrangement joins TRBV29-1 to TRBJ2-7; D might be TRBD1 or TRBD2, each matching 5 bases. CDR3 length equals 14 residues. V was trimmed by 7 bases and J by 7 bases, leaving 23 bases between them. Per the germline V gene, CDR1 is SQVTM and CDR2 is ANQGSEA. CDR3 sequence reads: CSAGPGTPSREQYF. CDR3 bases: TGCAGCGCGGGACCGGGAACCCCTTCTAGGGAGCAGTACTTC.

V is TRBV25-1 and J is TRBJ2-5; D is undetermined. Germline V gene sequence: CDR1 MGHDK, CDR2 SYGVNS. This CDR3 contains 13 residues. The ends were cut back, 3 bases at V and 2 bases at J, with 7 bases in the middle. The CDR3 spells CASSDQSQETQYF. The CDR3 DNA follows: TGTGCCAGCAGTGACCAAAGTCAAGAGACCCAGTACTTC.

The gene calls are TRBV10-3 and TRBJ2-7; 8 bases align to TRBD2. Unmatched junction bases numbered 3, after V lost 3 bases and J lost 5 bases. This CDR3 has 13 residues. Germline V lookup: CDR1 ENHRY, CDR2 SYGVKD. For the CDR3, the DNA is TGTGCCATCAGTGACCAACTAGCGGACGAGCAGTACTTC. Protein sequence: CAISDQLADEQYF.

This rearrangement joins TRBV4-3 to TRBJ2-3; the D is unclear. The CDR3 has 13 amino acids. Germline assignment: CDR1 LGHNA and CDR2 YSLEER. V lost 4 bases to trimming and J lost 6 bases, with 11 bases between them. The CDR3 nucleotides are TGCGCCAGCAGCCCCGTAGAAGGGGATACGCAGTATTTT. Amino acids: CASSPVEGDTQYF.